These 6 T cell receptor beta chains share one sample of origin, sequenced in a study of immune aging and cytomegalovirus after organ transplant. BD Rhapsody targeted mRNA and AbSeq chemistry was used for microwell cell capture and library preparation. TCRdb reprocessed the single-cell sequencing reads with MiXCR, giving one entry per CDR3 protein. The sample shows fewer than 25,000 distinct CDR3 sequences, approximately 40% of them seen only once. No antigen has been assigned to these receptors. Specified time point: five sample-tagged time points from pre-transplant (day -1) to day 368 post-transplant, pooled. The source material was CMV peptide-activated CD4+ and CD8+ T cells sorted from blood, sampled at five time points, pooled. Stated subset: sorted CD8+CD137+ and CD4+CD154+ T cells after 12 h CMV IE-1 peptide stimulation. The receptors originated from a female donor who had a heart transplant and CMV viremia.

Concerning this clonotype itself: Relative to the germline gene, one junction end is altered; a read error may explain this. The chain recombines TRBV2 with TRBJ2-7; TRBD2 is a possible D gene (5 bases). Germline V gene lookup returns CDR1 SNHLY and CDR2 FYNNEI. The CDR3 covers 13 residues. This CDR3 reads CASRVDSSYEQYF. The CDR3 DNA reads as TGTGCCAGTAGAGTGGACTCTTCCTACGAACAGTACTTC.

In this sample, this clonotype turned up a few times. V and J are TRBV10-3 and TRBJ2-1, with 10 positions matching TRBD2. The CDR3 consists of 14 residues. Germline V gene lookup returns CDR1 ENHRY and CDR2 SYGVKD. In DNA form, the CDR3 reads TGTACCTCATCTAGCGGGAGCGGTAACAATGAGCAGTTCTTC. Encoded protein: CTSSSGSGNNEQFF.

CDR3 DNA: TGTGCCAGTAGTTCCCGAGGGGGGGACGAGCAGTACTTC. It codes for CASSSRGGDEQYF. This chain links TRBV19 with TRBJ2-7, with D possibly TRBD2 on 7 matching bases. Between the trimmed V and J ends, which lost 5 bases and 5 bases, there was a span of 13 bases. The CDR3 extends over 13 amino acids. Germline CDR1 is LNHDA and CDR2 is SQIVND (reference sequence).

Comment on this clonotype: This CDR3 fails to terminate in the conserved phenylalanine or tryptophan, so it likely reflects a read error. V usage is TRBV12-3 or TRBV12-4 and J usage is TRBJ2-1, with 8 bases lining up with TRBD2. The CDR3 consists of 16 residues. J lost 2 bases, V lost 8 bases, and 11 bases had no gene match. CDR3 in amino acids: CASSTPLAAPYNEQFS. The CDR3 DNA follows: TGTGCCAGCTCGACTCCACTAGCGGCACCCTACAATGAGCAGTTCTCC.

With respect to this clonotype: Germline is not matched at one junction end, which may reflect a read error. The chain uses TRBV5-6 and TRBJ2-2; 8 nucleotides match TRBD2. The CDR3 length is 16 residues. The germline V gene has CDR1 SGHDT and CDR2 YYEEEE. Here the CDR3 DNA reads TGCGCTAGCAGCTTGAGGCCGGGAGGGAGCACCGGGGAGCTGTTTTTT. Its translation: CASSLRPGGSTGELFF.

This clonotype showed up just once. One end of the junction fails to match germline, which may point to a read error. CDR3 protein: CASSQETCGAPSYNEQFF. The CDR3 bases are TGCGCCAGCAGCCAAGAAACGTGCGGGGCTCCTTCCTACAATGAGCAGTTCTTC. The chain recombines TRBV14 with TRBJ2-1, with a possible D match to TRBD2 (6 bases). Germline V lookup: CDR1 SGHDN, CDR2 FVKESK. The CDR3 is 18 residues long.